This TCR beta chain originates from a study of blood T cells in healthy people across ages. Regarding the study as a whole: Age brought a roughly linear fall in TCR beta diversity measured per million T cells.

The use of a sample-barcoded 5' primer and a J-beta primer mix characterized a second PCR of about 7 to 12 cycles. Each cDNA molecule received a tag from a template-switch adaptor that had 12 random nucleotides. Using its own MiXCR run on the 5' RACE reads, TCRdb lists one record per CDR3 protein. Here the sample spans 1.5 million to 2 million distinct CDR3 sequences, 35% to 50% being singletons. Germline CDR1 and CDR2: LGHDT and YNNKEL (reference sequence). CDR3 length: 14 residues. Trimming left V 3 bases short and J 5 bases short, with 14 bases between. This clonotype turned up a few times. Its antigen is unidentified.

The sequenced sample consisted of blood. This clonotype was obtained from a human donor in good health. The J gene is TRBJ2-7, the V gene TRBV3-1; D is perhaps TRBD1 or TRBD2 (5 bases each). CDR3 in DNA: TGTGCCAGCAGCCACCAGGGAGACTTGGACGAGCAGTACTTC. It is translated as CASSHQGDLDEQYF.